The next 5 T cell receptor beta chains were all read from a single sample in a study of shared clonotypes between healthy human individuals. TCRdb keeps only in-frame clones here, not all; method: immunoSEQ multiplex PCR. The repertoire holds hundreds of thousands of clones, around two thirds seen once, with about 1.7% in the top ten. Sample: memory CD4+ T cells sorted from blood. Noted subset: CD45RA-negative fraction. The receptors derive from a young woman in good health.

This clone was seen once. V and J are TRBV28 and TRBJ2-3; D may be TRBD1 or TRBD2 (6 bases each). From germline, CDR1 is MDHEN and CDR2 SYDVKM. This CDR3 region has 14 residues. Trimming stripped 8 bases from V and 0 bases from J, with 12 bases between. The CDR3 reads CASHRGLSTDTQYF. CDR3 nucleotide sequence: TGTGCCAGCCACCGGGGGCTTAGCACAGATACGCAGTATTTT.

The chain employs TRBV6-5 and TRBJ2-7; 9 bases fit TRBD1. Looked up from germline, CDR1 is MNHEY and CDR2 is SVGAGI. Trimming took 7 bases from V and 4 from J; bases not matched to a gene: 11. CDR3 size: 15 residues. CDR3 sequence reads: CASNSPGQGTYEQYF. The CDR3 DNA reads as TGTGCCAGCAACTCACCGGGACAGGGTACGTACGAGCAGTACTTC.

The chain is built from TRBV10-3 and TRBJ2-3; D is perhaps TRBD1 (6 bases). CDR1 and CDR2 from the germline V gene are ENHRY and SYGVKD. Trimming pared 10 bases from V and 0 bases from J, leaving 14 bases between. The CDR3 is made up of 14 amino acids. The CDR3 DNA sequence: TGTGCCACAGAACCAGGACAGAGCACAGATACGCAGTATTTT. Amino acids: CATEPGQSTDTQYF.

The V call is TRBV10-2, the J call TRBJ2-7, with TRBD1 matching 7 bases. Germline V gives CDR1 WSHSY, CDR2 SAAADI. CDR3 length equals 15 residues. V gave up 6 bases and J gave up 0 bases; unmatched junction bases: 8. The CDR3 reads CASSGGWDSSYEQYF. In DNA form, the CDR3 reads TGCGCCAGCAGCGGCGGGTGGGACAGCTCCTACGAGCAGTACTTC.

This clone has more than one count but fewer than ten. The chain carries TRBV6-1 and TRBJ2-2; no reliable D call. Germline V gene data show CDR1 as MNHNS and CDR2 as SASEGT. This CDR3 spans 13 amino acids. Trimming stripped 4 bases from V and 7 bases from J, with 10 bases between. This CDR3 reads CASSVGIDGELFF. CDR3 DNA: TGTGCCAGCAGTGTGGGAATCGACGGGGAGCTGTTTTTT.